This TCR beta chain came from a study of shared clonotypes between healthy human individuals. As concerns this clone: What it binds is unknown.

Regarding the study as a whole: Rarefaction indicated that sorted-subset sequencing remained incomplete although depth was large. Generation probabilities of non-shared clonotypes were lower (relative to those shared by all four donors).

The CDR3 is 14 amino acids. Germline lookup yields CDR1 SQVTM and CDR2 ANQGSEA. The V and J ends lost 4 bases and 5 bases, in that order; junction bases with no gene match: 7. TCRdb's table, derived via immunoSEQ multiplex PCR, lists solely in-frame clones and lacks some. The repertoire includes over 150,000 clones, about 66% of them detected once, and 8% to 13% sits in the top ten. Study donors comprised healthy, HIV-negative adults devoid of recent acute infection or vaccination. CD4+ cells were split into CD45RA+ naive and CD45RA-negative memory subsets. The source is a young man in good health. V and J are TRBV29-1 and TRBJ2-3; 9 nucleotides agree with TRBD2. Sequenced: memory CD4+ T cells sorted from blood. The subset here: CD45RA-negative fraction. The CDR3 DNA is TGCAGCGTTGTAGCGGGAGAACTAGGAGATACGCAGTATTTT. Protein: CSVVAGELGDTQYF.